The sequence of this T cell receptor beta chain was determined in a study of cytotoxic CD8 clonotypes in ibrutinib-treated CLL. V was cut by 5 bases and J by 2 bases, with 17 bases left in between. Germline lookup yields CDR1 SNHLY and CDR2 FYNNEI. The CDR3 runs to 16 residues. Remarks on this clone: Its cognate antigen is unknown.

Notes on the study in general: The clonality rise at ibrutinib response reflected private clonotype expansion.

The data were produced by immunoSEQ multiplex PCR, yet TCRdb's version contains in-frame clones alone and is incomplete. The data hold about 44,000 clones, with approximately 69% observed a single time. Sample: PBMCs, taken after 12 months of ibrutinib treatment. V usage is TRBV2 and J usage is TRBJ2-3; D call uncertain. The receptor was isolated from a human donor with chronic lymphocytic leukemia. The CDR3 loop reads CASSRPPDQLTDTQYF. DNA for the CDR3: TGTGCCAGCAGTCGCCCCCCAGACCAACTCACAGATACGCAGTATTTT.